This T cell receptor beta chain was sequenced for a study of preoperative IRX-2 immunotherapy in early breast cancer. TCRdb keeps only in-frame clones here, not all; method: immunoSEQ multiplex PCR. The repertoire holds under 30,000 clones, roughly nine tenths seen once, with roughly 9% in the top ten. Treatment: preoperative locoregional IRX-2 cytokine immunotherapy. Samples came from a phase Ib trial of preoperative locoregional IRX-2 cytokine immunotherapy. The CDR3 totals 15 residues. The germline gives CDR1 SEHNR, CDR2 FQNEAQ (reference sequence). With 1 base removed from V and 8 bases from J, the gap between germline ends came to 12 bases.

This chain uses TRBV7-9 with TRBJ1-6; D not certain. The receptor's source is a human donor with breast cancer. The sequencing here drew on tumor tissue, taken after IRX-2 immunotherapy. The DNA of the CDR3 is TGTGCCAGCAGCTTAGGGGCTTCAATTGATTCACCCCTCCACTTT. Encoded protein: CASSLGASIDSPLHF.